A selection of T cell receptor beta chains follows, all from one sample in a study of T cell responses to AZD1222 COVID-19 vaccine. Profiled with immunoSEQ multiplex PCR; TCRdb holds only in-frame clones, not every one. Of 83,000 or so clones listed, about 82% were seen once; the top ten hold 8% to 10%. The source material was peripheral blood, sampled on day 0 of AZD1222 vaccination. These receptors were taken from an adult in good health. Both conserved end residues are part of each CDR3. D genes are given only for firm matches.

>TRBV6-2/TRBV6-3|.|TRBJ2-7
TGTGCCAGCAGCACTACGACGGACGGGTTGAACGGGCAGTACTTC
CASSTTTDGLNGQYF
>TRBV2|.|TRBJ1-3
TGTGCCAGCAGTGAATATAGCTCTGGAAACACCATATATTTT
CASSEYSSGNTIYF
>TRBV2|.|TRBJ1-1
TGTGCCAGCAGTGAAGGGGTAGGGGTGAACACTGAAGCTTTCTTT
CASSEGVGVNTEAFF
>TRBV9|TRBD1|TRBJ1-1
TGTGCCAGCAGCGTAGGGGGTGCAGGGGGCACTGAAGCTTTCTTT
CASSVGGAGGTEAFF
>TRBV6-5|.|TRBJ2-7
TGTGCCAGCCAAGGATCCTACGAGCAGTACTTC
CASQGSYEQYF
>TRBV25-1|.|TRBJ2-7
TGTGCCAGCAGTCGGGACATCGAGCAGTACTTC
CASSRDIEQYF
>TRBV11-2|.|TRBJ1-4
TGTGCCAGCAGCTCGTGGATAACTAATGAAAAACTGTTTTTT
CASSSWITNEKLFF
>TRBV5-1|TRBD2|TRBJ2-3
TGCGCCAGCAGCCGCGGGGGGCGAATTGACACAGATACGCAGTATTTT
CASSRGGRIDTDTQYF
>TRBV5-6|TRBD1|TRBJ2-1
TGTGCCAGCAGCTTGGACAGGGGGGCCTACAATGAGCAGTTCTTC
CASSLDRGAYNEQFF
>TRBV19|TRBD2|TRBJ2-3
TGTGCCAGTAGCGGACTAGCGGGAGTGGCAGATACGCAGTATTTT
CASSGLAGVADTQYF
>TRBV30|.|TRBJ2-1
TGTGCCTGGAGTAAGGGGGGCAGGGATGAGCAGTTCTTC
CAWSKGGRDEQFF
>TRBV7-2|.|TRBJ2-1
TGTGCCAGCAGCTTAGTGGGCCCCGGGGGTTACAATGAGCAGTTCTTC
CASSLVGPGGYNEQFF
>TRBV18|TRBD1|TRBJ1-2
TGTGCCAGCACCGACAGGGTCGGCTATGGCTACACCTTC
CASTDRVGYGYTF
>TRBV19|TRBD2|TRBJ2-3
TGTGCCAGTAGTTCCCCCCTCGAACTAGCGGGAGTCATAGATACGCAGTATTTT
CASSSPLELAGVIDTQYF
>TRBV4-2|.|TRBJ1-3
TGTGCCAGCAGCCAAGGAACTTTTGGGGCTGGAAACACCATATATTTT
CASSQGTFGAGNTIYF
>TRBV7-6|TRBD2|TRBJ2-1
TGTGCCAGCAGCTTATTTACTAGCGGCCCTCTCGGGGCTGAGCAGTTCTTC
CASSLFTSGPLGAEQFF
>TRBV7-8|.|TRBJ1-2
TGTGCCAGCAGCCGCCGGGACGGAGCTAACTATGGCTACACCTTC
CASSRRDGANYGYTF
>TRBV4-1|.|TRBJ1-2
TGCGCCAGCAGCCGGACCCGGGACCCACCACCGAATGGCTACACCTTC
CASSRTRDPPPNGYTF
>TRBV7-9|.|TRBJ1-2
TGTGCCAGCAGCTTATACGCAGAGAACTATGGCTACACCTTC
CASSLYAENYGYTF
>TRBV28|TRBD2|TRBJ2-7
TGTGCCAGCAGTTTTCGGGGACTAGCGGGAGAGGGATTCTACGAGCAGTACTTC
CASSFRGLAGEGFYEQYF
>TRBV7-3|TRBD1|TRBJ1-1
TGTGCCAGCAGCACCAGGGGGACCTCCACTGAAGCTTTCTTT
CASSTRGTSTEAFF
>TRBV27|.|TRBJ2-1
TGTGCCAGCAGTTTATCGTCCTACAATGAGCAGTTCTTC
CASSLSSYNEQFF
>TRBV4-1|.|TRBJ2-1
TGCGCCAGCAGCCAAGACCGAAATGGGGCGGGCAGCTCCTACAATGAGCAGTTCTTC
CASSQDRNGAGSSYNEQFF
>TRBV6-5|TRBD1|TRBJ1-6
TGTGCCAGCTGCGATCCGGGACAGGGGGATTCTACCCTCCACTTT
CASCDPGQGDSTLHF